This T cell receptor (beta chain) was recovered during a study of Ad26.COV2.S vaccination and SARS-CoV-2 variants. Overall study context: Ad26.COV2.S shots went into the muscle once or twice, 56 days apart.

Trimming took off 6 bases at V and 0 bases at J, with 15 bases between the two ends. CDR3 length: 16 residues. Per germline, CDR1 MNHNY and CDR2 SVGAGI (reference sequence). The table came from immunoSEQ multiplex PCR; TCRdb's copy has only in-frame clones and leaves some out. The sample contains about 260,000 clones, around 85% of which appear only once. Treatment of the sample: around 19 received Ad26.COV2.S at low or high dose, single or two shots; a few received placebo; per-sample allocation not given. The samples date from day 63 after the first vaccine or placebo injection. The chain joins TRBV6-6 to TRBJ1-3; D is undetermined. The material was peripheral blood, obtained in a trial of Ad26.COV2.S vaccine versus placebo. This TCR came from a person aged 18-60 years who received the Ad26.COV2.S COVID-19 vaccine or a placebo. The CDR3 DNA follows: TGTGCCAGCAGCCCTAATGGGCTCTTCTCTGGAAACACCATATATTTT. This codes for CASSPNGLFSGNTIYF.